The rows below give T cell receptor beta chains drawn from one sample of a study of blood T cell repertoires in COVID-19. The assay was immunoSEQ multiplex PCR, and TCRdb's table has in-frame clones only and misses some. The sample shows under 75,000 clones, more than 65% of them seen only once. Sequencing was done on a sample of peripheral blood. The origin of the receptors is a woman in her 70s with acute or convalescent COVID-19. Each CDR3 is given with its conserved first and last residue. A D gene is named only where the DNA matches it firmly. The size entry is marked missing in some rows and otherwise reads once, few, many or a size class.

DNA,CDR3,length,size,J,D,V
TGTGCCAGCAGTTTAGGAGGGAGGGCTGAAGCTTTCTTT,CASSLGGRAEAFF,13,.,TRBJ1-1,.,TRBV12-3/TRBV12-4
TGCAGTGTGGAGGCTGGAAACACCATATATTTT,CSVEAGNTIYF,11,.,TRBJ1-3,.,TRBV20-1
TGTGCCAGCTCACCACGTGTCCAGTTCTACGAGCAGTACTTC,CASSPRVQFYEQYF,14,once,TRBJ2-7,.,TRBV18
TGTGCCAGCAGAGGGACAGGGGGTATCTATGGCTACACCTTC,CASRGTGGIYGYTF,14,.,TRBJ1-2,TRBD1,TRBV6-5
TGTGCCAGCTCCGACCACAGCTTACAGGCCTTTTATGAGGCCCAGTACTTC,CASSDHSLQAFYEAQYF,17,.,TRBJ2-5,.,TRBV18
TGTGCCAGCAGCTCCGGGGGGGGGAGAAGGGAGCTGTTTTTT,CASSSGGGRRELFF,14,.,TRBJ2-2,TRBD2,TRBV7-2
TGTGCCAGCAGTTCTCCTCCTAAGCAGTTCTTC,CASSSPPKQFF,11,.,TRBJ2-1,.,TRBV6-1
TGTGCCTCCTACACTAGCGGGGGAAACTACGAGCAGTACTTC,CASYTSGGNYEQYF,14,.,TRBJ2-7,TRBD2,TRBV6-5
TGTGCCAGCAGCCAAGCCTCGGGACAGGGAACCGGGGAGCTGTTTTTT,CASSQASGQGTGELFF,16,.,TRBJ2-2,TRBD1,TRBV3-1/TRBV3-2
TGTGCCAGCAGCTTAGGGGGTCAGGGGAGAACTGAAGCTTTCTTT,CASSLGGQGRTEAFF,15,.,TRBJ1-1,.,TRBV11-3
TGTGCCAGCCTGGTGCGTAATGAGCAGTTCTTC,CASLVRNEQFF,11,.,TRBJ2-1,.,TRBV2
TGTGCCAGCAGCCGCACTGGGAACACTGAAGCTTTCTTT,CASSRTGNTEAFF,13,.,TRBJ1-1,.,TRBV6-5
TGTGCCAGCAGCTTGTTTCTAGCGGCCACGGGGGAGCAGTTCTTC,CASSLFLAATGEQFF,15,.,TRBJ2-1,TRBD2,TRBV5-4
TGTGCCAGCAGTTATGGCGGGGGGAGCACAGATACGCAGTATTTT,CASSYGGGSTDTQYF,15,.,TRBJ2-3,TRBD2,TRBV6-2/TRBV6-3
TGTGCCAGCAGTTACAGCGGGGATGTGAATGAGCAGTTCTTC,CASSYSGDVNEQFF,14,.,TRBJ2-1,TRBD2,TRBV6-5
TGCGCCAGCAGCTCCCTCGGCGGGGGAGCGAACGCTGAAGCTTTCTTT,CASSSLGGGANAEAFF,16,few,TRBJ1-1,.,TRBV5-1
TGCGCCAGCACTCAACTAGCGGGGGGGCCTGGTTATACGCAGTATTTT,CASTQLAGGPGYTQYF,16,.,TRBJ2-3,TRBD2,TRBV4-1
TGTGCCAGCAGCCGGACCGGCGGGCAGTTTTCCTACGAGCAGTACTTC,CASSRTGGQFSYEQYF,16,.,TRBJ2-7,.,TRBV7-2
TGTGCTAGTGGTCCGGGGACAGGGGAGGATACGCAGTATTTT,CASGPGTGEDTQYF,14,.,TRBJ2-3,TRBD1,TRBV12-5
TGTGCCAGTAGTCCGCCGGGGAGGGAGACCCAGTACTTC,CASSPPGRETQYF,13,.,TRBJ2-5,.,TRBV19
TGCGCCAGCAGTGCGGCGGGGGTCTCCTACAATGAGCAGTTCTTC,CASSAAGVSYNEQFF,15,.,TRBJ2-1,TRBD2,TRBV10-1
TGTGCCAGCAGCCACGGGACAGTAAACACTGAAGCTTTCTTT,CASSHGTVNTEAFF,14,once,TRBJ1-1,TRBD1,TRBV5-6
TGTGCCAGCAGTGGTGGACAGAACCTAGCAACTAATGAAAAACTGTTTTTT,CASSGGQNLATNEKLFF,17,.,TRBJ1-4,.,TRBV6-4
TGTGCCAGTAGTATTTCCGGGACAGGGCCCCGTCCAAGCTCCTACGAGCAGTACTTC,CASSISGTGPRPSSYEQYF,19,.,TRBJ2-7,TRBD1,TRBV19
TGTGCCAGCAGCGCGCGGGGCTCTAATGGAAACACCATATATTTT,CASSARGSNGNTIYF,15,.,TRBJ1-3,.,TRBV14
TGTGCCAGCAGCTATAGCGGCTCTAGCACAGATACGCAGTATTTT,CASSYSGSSTDTQYF,15,.,TRBJ2-3,.,TRBV5-5
TGTGCCAGCAGCCAGGAGGGGGCGCGGGAGACCCAGTACTTC,CASSQEGARETQYF,14,.,TRBJ2-5,.,TRBV3-1/TRBV3-2
TGTGCCAGCAGCGACAGGGGGGCCAAAAACATTCAGTACTTC,CASSDRGAKNIQYF,14,once,TRBJ2-4,TRBD1,TRBV3-1/TRBV3-2
TGCGCCAGCAGTGGTCAGGAAAACTATGGCTACACCTTC,CASSGQENYGYTF,13,.,TRBJ1-2,.,TRBV10-1
TGTGCCAGCAGCTGGCAGGGGCATAATTCACCCCTCCACTTT,CASSWQGHNSPLHF,14,.,TRBJ1-6,.,TRBV5-6
TGCAGTGCTAGTCACAGGAACAATCAGCCCCAGCATTTT,CSASHRNNQPQHF,13,.,TRBJ1-5,.,TRBV20-1
TGTGCCAGCAGGGGGTCGTTGGGACAGAACACTGAAGCTTTCTTT,CASRGSLGQNTEAFF,15,.,TRBJ1-1,.,TRBV2
TGTGCCAGCAGACAGCAAGAGACCCAGTACTTC,CASRQQETQYF,11,few,TRBJ2-5,.,TRBV2
TGTGCCACCAGCATAGCGGGGACTAGCACAGATACGCAGTATTTT,CATSIAGTSTDTQYF,15,.,TRBJ2-3,TRBD2,TRBV24-1
TGTGCCAGCAGCCAATTTATTGACACTGAAGCTTTCTTT,CASSQFIDTEAFF,13,.,TRBJ1-1,.,TRBV3-1/TRBV3-2
TGTGCCAGCAGTTACCGCCCCTGGCGGGGGGTGAACATTCAGTACTTC,CASSYRPWRGVNIQYF,16,.,TRBJ2-4,TRBD2,TRBV6-2/TRBV6-3
TGTGCCAGTAACCCAAACAGCGGGGGGGCCAGAAATGAGCAGTTCTTC,CASNPNSGGARNEQFF,16,.,TRBJ2-1,TRBD2,TRBV19
TGTGCCAGCTCACCAGACAACAGGGGCGAAGTGGATGGCTACACCTTC,CASSPDNRGEVDGYTF,16,.,TRBJ1-2,TRBD1,TRBV18
TGCGCCAGCAGCCTTTCTAGCGGGGCATACAATGAGCAGTTCTTC,CASSLSSGAYNEQFF,15,.,TRBJ2-1,TRBD2,TRBV4-1
TGTGCCAGCAGCCCCACCGCGCCCCTAGGGACAGGGGGCCACACCGGGGAGCTGTTTTTT,CASSPTAPLGTGGHTGELFF,20,.,TRBJ2-2,TRBD1,TRBV14
TGTGCCAGTAGTACAGGACAGGGAGAGTCACCCCTCCACTTT,CASSTGQGESPLHF,14,few,TRBJ1-6,TRBD1,TRBV19
TGTGCCAGCAGTTACCGCGGGGGGGCCGTAGAGACCCAGTACTTC,CASSYRGGAVETQYF,15,.,TRBJ2-5,TRBD2,TRBV6-6
TGTGCCAGCAGCCGCTCCTCACAGGTGCCCACTGAAGCTTTCTTT,CASSRSSQVPTEAFF,15,.,TRBJ1-1,.,TRBV4-2
TGTGCCAGCAACCTAAGCCGGACTAGGAATTCACCCCTCCACTTT,CASNLSRTRNSPLHF,15,.,TRBJ1-6,.,TRBV28
TGTGCCATCAGCCAGGGTTTTTCCGATAATTCACCCCTCCACTTT,CAISQGFSDNSPLHF,15,.,TRBJ1-6,.,TRBV10-3
TGTGCCAGCAGCCAAGCGAAGCGGGATGCCGAGCAGTACTTC,CASSQAKRDAEQYF,14,.,TRBJ2-7,TRBD2,TRBV3-1/TRBV3-2
TGTGCCAGCAGTGAAAACCAGGGTGCTACCTACGAGCAGTACTTC,CASSENQGATYEQYF,15,.,TRBJ2-7,.,TRBV6-1
TGTGCCACCCGGGACAGCCTAGACCAGCCCCAGCATTTT,CATRDSLDQPQHF,13,.,TRBJ1-5,TRBD1,TRBV18
TGTGCCCGAGCCACGGGACTAGCGGGGGGGTTGCAGTTCTTC,CARATGLAGGLQFF,14,.,TRBJ2-1,TRBD2,TRBV30
TGTGCCAGTAGTAGGGGAGCTCCAACTAATGAAAAACTGTTTTTT,CASSRGAPTNEKLFF,15,.,TRBJ1-4,.,TRBV19
TGCGCCAGTAGGGGACAGGCCTACGAGCAGTACTTC,CASRGQAYEQYF,12,.,TRBJ2-7,TRBD1,TRBV5-1
TGTGCCAGCAGTGACTCGAAACAGGCCTACAATGAGCAGTTCTTC,CASSDSKQAYNEQFF,15,.,TRBJ2-1,.,TRBV6-4
TGTGCCAGCAGCCAGGCGGGAGGGTCCTCTGGAAACACCATATATTTT,CASSQAGGSSGNTIYF,16,.,TRBJ1-3,.,TRBV7-9
TGTGCCGGGGGACAGGGGGCTGGAAACACCATATATTTT,CAGGQGAGNTIYF,13,.,TRBJ1-3,TRBD1,TRBV28
TGTGCCAGCAGCCTGAGCGGGGGGTTGGGCAATGAGCAGTTCTTC,CASSLSGGLGNEQFF,15,.,TRBJ2-1,TRBD2,TRBV7-9
TGTGCCAGCAGCACGGGAGTTGATGGTTCACCCCTCCACTTT,CASSTGVDGSPLHF,14,many,TRBJ1-6,.,TRBV7-3
TGTGCCAGCAGTGAACTGGGGCCAGTGTACTTC,CASSELGPVYF,11,.,TRBJ2-7,.,TRBV6-1
TGTGCCAGCAGCTTGGAAACTAGCGGGGGGATCGGGGAGCTGTTTTTT,CASSLETSGGIGELFF,16,.,TRBJ2-2,TRBD2,TRBV5-4